The rows below give T cell receptor beta chains drawn from one sample of a study of a mutant IDH1 vaccine in newly diagnosed glioma. Method: immunoSEQ multiplex PCR; TCRdb's copy keeps in-frame clones and lacks some. The data show over 80,000 clones, about 90% seen once. Sequencing was performed on PBMCs, taken from a glioma patient treated with radiotherapy, temozolomide or both. The receptor set was obtained from a woman aged 45 to 65 with glioma. Both conserved end residues are part of each CDR3. A D gene is named only where the DNA matches it firmly. The size field is filled for only some rows; it gives once, few, many or a size class.

d_call	v_call	j_call	clone_size	cdr3_aa	cdr3_nt
-	TRBV5-1	TRBJ1-3	-	CASSLQGFLSGNTIYF	TGCGCCAGCAGCTTACAGGGTTTCCTCTCTGGAAACACCATATATTTT
TRBD1	TRBV7-9	TRBJ1-3	few	CASPPGQEPRFSGNTIYF	TGTGCCAGCCCACCGGGACAGGAGCCTAGGTTCTCTGGAAACACCATATATTTT
TRBD1	TRBV28	TRBJ1-2	-	CASSGAGGNYGYTF	TGTGCCAGCAGCGGGGCAGGGGGCAACTATGGCTACACCTTC
-	TRBV14	TRBJ2-7	-	CASSHIWWEQYF	TGTGCCAGCAGCCACATATGGTGGGAGCAGTACTTC
-	TRBV11-3	TRBJ2-7	-	CASSFGLTPIYEQYF	TGTGCCAGCAGCTTCGGACTCACTCCTATCTACGAGCAGTACTTC
TRBD1	TRBV27	TRBJ1-6	-	CASTPGQGRSPLHF	TGTGCCAGCACCCCGGGACAGGGACGGTCACCCCTCCACTTT
TRBD1	TRBV9	TRBJ2-7	-	CASSVGQATYEQYF	TGTGCCAGCAGCGTCGGACAGGCCACCTACGAGCAGTACTTC
TRBD1	TRBV10-1	TRBJ1-3	few	CASSAGTEGRNTIYF	TGCGCCAGCAGCGCCGGGACAGAAGGACGAAACACCATATATTTT
-	TRBV5-3	TRBJ2-1	-	CARRRWANKTYNEQFF	TGTGCCAGAAGGAGGTGGGCTAATAAGACCTACAATGAGCAGTTCTTC
TRBD2	TRBV30	TRBJ2-7	-	CAWSGTGLGAYEQYF	TGTGCCTGGAGTGGAACGGGACTAGGGGCCTACGAGCAGTACTTC
TRBD1	TRBV5-6	TRBJ2-4	-	CASSLAGQGNIQYF	TGTGCCAGCAGCTTGGCGGGACAGGGAAACATTCAGTACTTC
TRBD2	TRBV5-1	TRBJ2-2	once	CASSGSLAGGNTGELFF	TGCGCCAGCAGCGGGTCACTAGCGGGAGGAAACACCGGGGAGCTGTTTTTT